This entry is about one T cell receptor beta chain. Method: immunoSEQ multiplex PCR; TCRdb's copy keeps in-frame clones and lacks some. Seen here are about 110,000 clones, around 68% observed once, and the top ten hold about 8.3%. The V end lost 5 bases, the J end lost 6 bases, and 20 bases lay between the germline ends. The CDR3 has 15 amino acids. Germline V gene sequence: CDR1 SGHDT, CDR2 YYEEEE. This sample is drawn from a study of blood T cell repertoires in COVID-19. As for the study in general: Collection of acute and convalescent COVID-19 samples took place in the United States, Italy and Spain. PBMCs, B-cell-depleted T cells, or T cells provided the cDNA or gDNA that made up the material.

This chain joins TRBV5-6 and TRBJ1-2, with a possible D match to TRBD1 (6 bases). The sequence was obtained from a woman aged 55-69 years with acute or convalescent COVID-19. Sample: peripheral blood. Written as DNA, the CDR3 is TGTGCCAGCAGTTTTTTGGACAGCCGAAGGGATGGCTACACCTTC. This codes for CASSFLDSRRDGYTF. Using reference TRBV5-6 and TRBJ1-2 for the parts outside the CDR3, the full variable domain is DAGVTQSPTHLIKTRGQQVTLRCSPKSGHDTVSWYQQALGQGPQFIFQYYEEEERQRGNFPDRFSGHQFPNYSSELNVNALLLGDSALYLCASSFLDSRRDGYTFGSGTRLTVV.